Following are 14 T cell receptor beta chains from one sample sequenced in a study of shared clonotypes between healthy human individuals. Clones were read by immunoSEQ multiplex PCR, and TCRdb kept only the in-frame ones, dropping some. The sample shows some 480,000 clones, around 80% of them seen only once. The specimen sequenced was PBMCs. These receptors all stem from a woman in her thirties or forties in good health. Some clones in this sample may be carry-over from other donors' samples.

This chain links TRBV6-1 with TRBJ2-7; TRBD1 matches at 10 bases. Losses at the gene ends were 5 bases for V and 1 base for J; bases not matched to a gene: 5. Germline V lookup: CDR1 MNHNS, CDR2 SASEGT. The CDR3 is 15 residues long. CDR3 coding DNA: TGTGCCAGCAGTTCCGGGACAGGGGTTTCCTACGAGCAGTACTTC. Translation gives CASSSGTGVSYEQYF.

In its sample, this clone was seen once. The chain employs TRBV7-7 and TRBJ2-2, with D possibly TRBD1 on 6 matching bases. V dropped 2 bases and J dropped 5 bases, with 9 bases sitting between them. Germline V CDR1 and CDR2: SSHAT, FNYEAQ (reference sequence). This CDR3 has 14 amino acids. CDR3 coding DNA: TGTGCCAGCAGCTTATTGAGGGGGACCGGGGAGCTGTTTTTT. Its translation: CASSLLRGTGELFF. The variable domain in full, completed from reference TRBV7-7 and TRBJ2-2, reads GAGVSQSPRYKVTKRGQDVTLRCDPISSHATLYWYQQALGQGPEFLTYFNYEAQPDKSGLPSDRFSAERPEGSISTLTIQRTEQRDSAMYRCASSLLRGTGELFFGEGSRLTVL.

V and J are TRBV7-9 and TRBJ2-1; unclear D gene. Trimming shortened V by 4 bases and J by 3 bases, and 13 bases separated the two germline ends. The CDR3 is 15 amino acids. CDR1 and CDR2 from the germline V gene are SEHNR and FQNEAQ (reference sequence). In DNA, the CDR3 is TGTGCCAGCAGCTCAGAGAACTGGTACTACAATGAGCAGTTCTTC. It is translated as CASSSENWYYNEQFF.

This chain links TRBV2 with TRBJ2-7, with D possibly being TRBD2 (5 bases). V lost 7 bases and J lost 2, with 12 bases in between. Germline V gene sequence: CDR1 SNHLY, CDR2 FYNNEI. The CDR3 runs 13 residues. CDR3 in amino acids: CASKERRTYEQYF. CDR3 bases: TGTGCCAGCAAGGAGCGGAGAACCTACGAGCAGTACTTC.

This clone was recorded only once. V and J are TRBV1 and TRBJ2-1; TRBD1 was called by the table and not checked on the DNA. TRBV1 is labeled a pseudogene. The CDR3 has 19 residues. The CDR3 sequence is CTSSRRLNSGTGGYNEQFF. The CDR3 coding sequence is TGCACCAGCAGCCGCCGATTAAACTCGGGGACAGGGGGATACAATGAGCAGTTCTTC.

The V and J genes are TRBV28 and TRBJ1-1; 7 positions match TRBD1. V trimming: 7 bases; J trimming: 1 base; junction bases outside the gene matches: 9. The CDR3 is made up of 15 amino acids. CDR1 and CDR2 (germline): MDHEN, SYDVKM. CDR3 protein: CASKKPGQQNTEAFF. The CDR3 bases are TGTGCCAGCAAAAAACCGGGACAGCAGAACACTGAAGCTTTCTTT.

V is TRBV4-2 and J is TRBJ2-1; possibly TRBD2 for D (7 bases). Germline loops: CDR1 LGHNA, CDR2 YNFKEQ. The V gene lost 4 bases and the J gene lost 2 bases, with 21 bases spanning the gap. The CDR3 covers 18 residues. CDR3 amino acids: CASSRSGHGGLTYNEQFF. The CDR3, as DNA: TGTGCCAGCAGCCGATCGGGGCACGGGGGGCTTACCTACAATGAGCAGTTCTTC.

V and J are TRBV6-5 and TRBJ2-3, with 8 positions matching TRBD1. The CDR3 spans 16 residues. In germline, CDR1 is MNHEY, CDR2 SVGAGI. V dropped 2 bases and J dropped 1; count of bases not matched to a gene: 5. CDR3 region: CASSYSQGAGTDTQYF. The CDR3 coding sequence is TGTGCCAGCAGTTACAGCCAGGGGGCCGGCACAGATACGCAGTATTTT.

The rearrangement uses TRBV28 and TRBJ2-7; 9 bases align to TRBD2. The length of the CDR3 is 13 residues. Germline CDR1 reads MDHEN; CDR2 reads SYDVKM. Trimming cost V 8 bases and J 6 bases; bases outside gene matches: 8. The CDR3 DNA reads as TGTGCCAGCGGGATAGCGGGAGCCCGCGAGCAGTACTTC. Translation gives CASGIAGAREQYF.

The genes are TRBV29-1 and TRBJ2-7; 11 bases match TRBD1. The CDR3 consists of 17 residues. Trimming at V came to 8 bases and at J to 3 bases, leaving 18 bases not matched to a gene. Per germline, CDR1 SQVTM and CDR2 ANQGSEA. In DNA, the CDR3 is TGCAGCACAATTGCAGATCCCGGGACAGGGGGTAACTACGAGCAGTACTTC. Translated: CSTIADPGTGGNYEQYF.

The table lists this clone with a few counts. The chain uses TRBV7-9 and TRBJ1-2; D perhaps matches TRBD1 (5 bases). Germline-derived CDR1 and CDR2 are SEHNR and FQNEAQ (reference sequence). The V and J ends lost 5 bases and 5 bases respectively, with 18 bases between them. The CDR3 is 15 amino acids. The DNA of the CDR3 is TGTGCCAGCAGCCCTGACAGTTCATCTTCATATGGCTACACCTTC. Protein: CASSPDSSSSYGYTF.

The chain uses TRBV11-2 and TRBJ2-5, with 12 bases identical to TRBD2. CDR1 SGHAT and CDR2 FQNNGV come from the germline V gene. V lost 3 bases to trimming and J lost 5 bases; unmatched junction nucleotides: 13. This CDR3 comprises 18 residues. The CDR3 loop reads CASSLGGVTSGRRETQYF. The CDR3 DNA sequence: TGTGCCAGCAGCTTGGGGGGGGTTACTAGCGGGAGGAGGGAGACCCAGTACTTC.

In its sample, this clone was seen a few times. The rearrangement links TRBV7-3 to TRBJ1-1, with a weak D call TRBD1 (5 bases). CDR3 length equals 14 residues. Germline loops: CDR1 SGHTA, CDR2 FQGTGA. Trimming cost V 0 bases and J 7 bases, with 12 bases left between them. Here the CDR3 reads CASSLTSGQNEAFF. CDR3 DNA: TGTGCCAGCAGCTTAACTTCAGGGCAGAATGAAGCTTTCTTT.

The CDR3 spells CASSPGRTDIQYF. The CDR3 region has the DNA TGTGCCAGCAGTCCCGGGAGGACGGACATTCAGTACTTC. The V and J genes are TRBV2 and TRBJ2-4; 7 positions agree with TRBD2. The CDR3 runs 13 residues. V was clipped by 5 bases and J by 8 bases; unmatched bases: 6. Per germline, CDR1 SNHLY and CDR2 FYNNEI.